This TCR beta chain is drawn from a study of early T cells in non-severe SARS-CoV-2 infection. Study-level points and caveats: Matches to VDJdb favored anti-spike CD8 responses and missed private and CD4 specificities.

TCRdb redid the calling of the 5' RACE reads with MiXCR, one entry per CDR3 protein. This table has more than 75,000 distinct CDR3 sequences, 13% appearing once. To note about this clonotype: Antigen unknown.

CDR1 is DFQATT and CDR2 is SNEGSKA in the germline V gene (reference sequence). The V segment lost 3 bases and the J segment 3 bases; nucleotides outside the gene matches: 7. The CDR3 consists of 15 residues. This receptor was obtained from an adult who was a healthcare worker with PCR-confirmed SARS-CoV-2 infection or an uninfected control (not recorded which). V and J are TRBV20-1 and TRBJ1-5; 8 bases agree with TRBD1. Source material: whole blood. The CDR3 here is CSARGTGGYNQPQHF. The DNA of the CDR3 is TGCAGTGCTAGGGGCACAGGGGGTTACAATCAGCCCCAGCATTTT.